This T cell receptor (beta chain) was identified in a study of human T cells and chemical hapten exposure. Germline CDR1 SGHRS, CDR2 YFSETQ. There are 15 residues in the CDR3. The V end was cut by 2 bases, the J end by 0 bases, with 9 bases between. MiXCR, run by TCRdb on the RACE reads, gives a single entry per CDR3 protein. The sample shows more than 250,000 distinct CDR3 sequences, around 7.7% of them seen only once. Time point defined: pre-sensitization, week 0. Treatment defined: therapeutic diphenylcyclopropenone sensitization with weekly scalp DPC. Sequenced material: whole blood, taken in connection with sensitization to the hapten diphenylcyclopropenone (DPC). The sequence came from a man between 18 and 29 years old with alopecia areata. Some clones in this sample may be carry-over from other donors' samples. The V call is TRBV5-1, the J call TRBJ2-1; no firm D call. For the CDR3, the DNA is TGCGCCAGCAGCTTTGTTAAGATCTCCTACAATGAGCAGTTCTTC. It codes for CASSFVKISYNEQFF.